This T cell receptor beta chain is drawn from a study of T cell repertoires in cytomegalovirus infection. General study results and limits: Totalled public TCR beta family frequency picked out people who carried CMV plus the relevant HLA.

TCRdb re-derived calls from the reads in MiXCR, one entry per CDR3 protein. The table shows about 260,000 distinct CDR3 sequences, with roughly 15% occurring only once. The CDR3 runs 16 residues. J gave up 3 bases and V 3 bases, and 5 bases lay outside the gene matches. Germline V lookup: CDR1 SGHTA, CDR2 FQGTGA. This clonotype was found many times. As yet, its antigen is unknown. The material sequenced was PBMCs. The TCR sequence derives from a human donor in good health (CMV status not recorded). Some clones in this sample may be carry-over from other donors' samples. The V and J genes are TRBV7-3 and TRBJ2-6, with 7 positions matching TRBD1. CDR3 loop: CASSLLGGSGANVLTF. CDR3 DNA sequence: TGTGCCAGCAGCTTGCTAGGGGGCAGTGGGGCCAACGTCCTGACTTTC.